Below, 20 T cell receptor beta chains from the same sample are listed, as sequenced in a study of blood T cell repertoires in COVID-19. Profiling relied on immunoSEQ multiplex PCR, and the TCRdb table lists in-frame clones only, not all of them. The sample includes fewer than 60,000 clones, roughly 91% of them seen just once. Sequencing input: peripheral blood. The receptors shown here come from an elderly man with active or convalescent COVID-19.

The genes are TRBV7-2 and TRBJ2-5; the D gene is possibly TRBD2 (5 bases). Trimming pared 5 bases from V and 3 bases from J, leaving 13 bases between. The CDR3 sequence is 14 residues long. CDR1 SGHTA and CDR2 FQGNSA come from the germline V gene. In nucleotides, the CDR3 is TGTGCCAGCAGCCCCGAAGGGAGAAAAGAGACCCAGTACTTC. Translating gives CASSPEGRKETQYF.

The chain links TRBV7-9 to TRBJ2-5; 7 positions agree with TRBD1. There are 16 residues in the CDR3. The V segment lost 0 bases and the J segment 2 bases; nucleotides outside the gene matches: 6. In germline, CDR1 is SEHNR, CDR2 FQNEAQ (reference sequence). The CDR3 DNA is TGTGCCAGCAGCTTAGCCACAGGGGCGATTCAAGAGACCCAGTACTTC. This codes for CASSLATGAIQETQYF. The entire variable domain, with the rest obtained from reference TRBV7-9 and TRBJ2-5, is as follows: DTGVSQNPRHKITKRGQNVTFRCDPISEHNRLYWYRQTLGQGPEFLTYFQNEAQLEKSRLLSDRFSAERPKGSFSTLEIQRTEQGDSAMYLCASSLATGAIQETQYFGPGTRLLVL.

This clone was picked up a small number of times. CDR3 region: CASREGGKKYEQYF. CDR3 DNA sequence: TGCGCCAGCAGGGAGGGGGGGAAAAAATACGAGCAGTACTTC. This chain uses TRBV10-1 with TRBJ2-7; D might be TRBD2 (7 bases). Trimming removed 6 bases from V and 4 bases from J, with 16 bases in between. There are 14 residues in the CDR3. Per germline, CDR1 WNHNN and CDR2 SYGVQD (reference sequence).

The chain couples TRBV28 to TRBJ1-1; D is unclear. From germline, CDR1 is MDHEN and CDR2 SYDVKM. V shed 3 bases and J shed 1 base, with 9 bases lying between them. The CDR3 has 14 amino acids. The CDR3 region is CASSFFSGNTEAFF. The CDR3 DNA reads TGTGCCAGCAGTTTCTTTTCGGGGAACACTGAAGCTTTCTTT.

The chain links TRBV19 to TRBJ2-7, with a weak D call TRBD1 (5 bases). This CDR3 region has 14 residues. Germline CDR1 is LNHDA and CDR2 is SQIVND (reference sequence). The V end was cut by 3 bases, the J end by 2 bases, with 11 bases between. DNA of the CDR3: TGTGCCAGTAGTATTGGTGCGGACACCTACGAGCAGTACTTC. Its translation is CASSIGADTYEQYF.

This clone was recorded only once. The gene calls are TRBV20-1 and TRBJ2-3, with 11 nucleotides matching TRBD2. This CDR3 region has 11 residues. V was clipped by 6 bases and J by 14 bases; unmatched bases: 7. Germline values: CDR1 DFQATT, CDR2 SNEGSKA (reference sequence). Here the CDR3 reads CSAPLAGARYF. In nucleotides, the CDR3 is TGCAGTGCGCCACTAGCGGGGGCCAGGTATTTT.

This chain links TRBV5-1 with TRBJ2-7; 10 bases are shared with TRBD1. This CDR3 contains 14 residues. CDR1 SGHRS and CDR2 YFSETQ come from the germline V gene. V was pared by 4 bases and J by 9 bases, with 10 bases of the junction left unmatched. In DNA, the CDR3 is TGCGCCAGCAGCCCCGGACAGGGGGACGGCGGGCAGTACTTC. It codes for CASSPGQGDGGQYF.

The rearrangement links TRBV7-2 to TRBJ2-5, with 10 bases that match TRBD2. CDR1 SGHTA and CDR2 FQGNSA come from the germline V gene. This CDR3 is 17 amino acids long. Unmatched junction bases numbered 13, after V lost 5 bases and J lost 4 bases. CDR3 region: CASSALGLAGVVETQYF. CDR3 in DNA: TGTGCCAGCAGCGCATTGGGCCTAGCGGGAGTGGTAGAGACCCAGTACTTC. Variable domain in full (rest from reference TRBV7-2 and TRBJ2-5): GAGVSQSPSNKVTEKGKDVELRCDPISGHTALYWYRQSLGQGLEFLIYFQGNSAPDKSGLPSDRFSAERTGGSVSTLTIQRTQQEDSAVYLCASSALGLAGVVETQYFGPGTRLLVL.

The chain links TRBV4-3 to TRBJ2-1; perhaps TRBD2 as D (5 bases). Germline assignment: CDR1 LGHNA and CDR2 YSLEER. V lost 4 bases and J lost 4, with 17 bases in between. The CDR3 has 16 residues. The CDR3 sequence: CASSLSSTGKYNEQFF. CDR3 DNA sequence: TGCGCCAGCAGCCTCTCGAGTACGGGGAAGTACAATGAGCAGTTCTTC.

This sequence joins TRBV28 and TRBJ1-1; a weak D match, TRBD1 (6 bases). Germline V CDR1 and CDR2: MDHEN, SYDVKM. The CDR3 is 16 residues long. Trimming left V 3 bases short and J 5 bases short, with 19 bases between. The chain's CDR3 is CASSFSTGNPRTEAFF. CDR3 nucleotides: TGTGCCAGCAGTTTTTCAACAGGGAACCCAAGGACTGAAGCTTTCTTT.

This rearrangement joins TRBV5-6 to TRBJ1-2, with D possibly matching TRBD1 (6 bases). V dropped 0 bases and J dropped 7 bases, with 10 bases sitting between them. Germline V gene data show CDR1 as SGHDT and CDR2 as YYEEEE. This CDR3 comprises 13 residues. The CDR3 loop reads CASSLDRVGGYTF. The CDR3 region has the DNA TGTGCCAGCAGCTTGGACAGGGTGGGTGGCTACACCTTC.

The genes are TRBV7-2 and TRBJ2-5, with D possibly matching TRBD2 (7 bases). The CDR3 has 18 residues. Trimming took off 6 bases at V and 4 bases at J, with 27 bases between the two ends. Per germline, CDR1 SGHTA and CDR2 FQGNSA. CDR3 protein: CASSQPVRGASPRETQYF. The CDR3 DNA follows: TGTGCCAGCAGTCAACCGGTCCGGGGGGCCTCTCCCCGAGAGACCCAGTACTTC.

The chain joins TRBV30 to TRBJ2-7; TRBD1 agrees at 7 bases. The germline V gene has CDR1 GTSNPN and CDR2 SVGIG (reference sequence). V shed 0 bases, J shed 4 bases, and the junction held 9 bases outside the gene matches. The CDR3 runs 15 residues. CDR3 sequence reads: CAWSVLGGRFYEQYF. The CDR3 DNA is TGTGCCTGGAGTGTACTAGGGGGCCGGTTTTACGAGCAGTACTTC. Variable domain in full (rest from reference TRBV30 and TRBJ2-7): SQTIHQWPATLVQPVGSPLSLECTVEGTSNPNLYWYRQAAGRGLQLLFYSVGIGQISSEVPQNLSASRPQDRQFILSSKKLLLSDSGFYLCAWSVLGGRFYEQYFGPGTRLTVT.

The chain carries TRBV10-2 and TRBJ1-5; D remains ambiguous. CDR1 WSHSY and CDR2 SAAADI come from the germline V gene. V was pared by 8 bases and J by 3 bases, with 11 bases between. This CDR3 spans 13 amino acids. The CDR3 region is CASCTLINQPQHF. In DNA, the CDR3 is TGCGCCAGCTGTACACTAATCAATCAGCCCCAGCATTTT.

This clone was counted once. CDR3 DNA: TGCGCCAGCAGCCAAGATCTGGCGGGAGGGCCGCGAGAGCAGTACTTC. Protein sequence: CASSQDLAGGPREQYF. The J gene is TRBJ2-7, the V gene TRBV4-3, with 9 positions matching TRBD2. Germline CDR1 and CDR2: LGHNA and YSLEER. This CDR3 region has 16 residues. The V and J ends lost 0 bases and 7 bases, in that order; junction bases with no gene match: 10.

The chain combines TRBV12-3 or TRBV12-4 with TRBJ1-1; no firm D call. V was shortened by 6 bases and J by 11 bases, with 16 bases between the two germline ends. The CDR3 has 12 amino acids. The CDR3 DNA reads TGTGCCAGCAGCCCCACTGTCCCCGGGGCTTTCTTT. Translated: CASSPTVPGAFF.

This chain joins TRBV3-1 (or the pseudogene TRBV3-2) and TRBJ1-2; 8 nucleotides match TRBD1. CDR1 LGHDT and CDR2 YNNKEL come from the germline V gene (reference sequence). The CDR3 has 13 amino acids. V shed 6 bases and J 6 bases; nucleotides not matched to a gene: 6. CDR3 coding DNA: TGTGCCAGCAGGGGGACAGGCCGGGATGGCTACACCTTC. Translation: CASRGTGRDGYTF.

V gene TRBV5-4 combines with J gene TRBJ2-3; 8 bases map to TRBD2. The length of the CDR3 is 18 residues. In germline, CDR1 is SGHNT, CDR2 YYREEE (reference sequence). J gave up 4 bases and V 6 bases, and 19 bases lay outside the gene matches. In nucleotides, the CDR3 is TGTGCCAGCATTCAAAGGCGGGGGGACACATATAGCGCAGATACGCAGTATTTT. It codes for CASIQRRGDTYSADTQYF.

In nucleotides, the CDR3 is TGCGCCAGCAGCCGCCCAGGCCCATCTCTAGCGGCCGGCACAGATACGCAGTATTTT. This translates into CASSRPGPSLAAGTDTQYF. The chain employs TRBV4-1 and TRBJ2-3; 7 bases are a match to TRBD2. Germline V gene sequence: CDR1 MGHRA, CDR2 YSYEKL. The V and J ends lost 4 bases and 1 base, in that order; junction bases with no gene match: 17. The CDR3 has 19 residues.

The chain combines TRBV3-1 (or the pseudogene TRBV3-2) with TRBJ1-1, with a tentative D call TRBD1 (5 bases). This CDR3 region has 15 residues. Germline loops: CDR1 LGHDT, CDR2 YNNKEL (reference sequence). V was pared by 2 bases and J by 2 bases, with 12 bases between. CDR3 sequence reads: CASSQSNTGNTEAFF. In DNA, the CDR3 is TGTGCCAGCAGCCAATCCAACACAGGCAACACTGAAGCTTTCTTT.